This T cell receptor beta chain was captured in a study of metastatic and nonmetastatic thyroid tumors. Ahead of thyroid surgery, no patient had received treatment of any kind. TCRdb used MiXCR to call clones anew from the PCR reads. The table has over 20,000 clones, approximately 30% seen once; the top ten hold approximately 20%. This clone was seen only a few times. The ends were cut back, 2 bases at V and 7 bases at J, with 6 bases in the middle. The CDR3 is 11 amino acids. Germline-derived CDR1 and CDR2 are MNHGY and SVAAGI. V is TRBV6-9 and J is TRBJ2-7; D remains ambiguous. This receptor was taken from a female donor with papillary thyroid cancer or a benign thyroid nodule (not recorded which). Some clones in this sample may be carry-over from other donors' samples. Sequencing used blood. CDR3 region: CASSYAGEQYF. The CDR3 DNA is TGTGCCAGCAGTTATGCCGGGGAGCAGTACTTC.